These 25 T cell receptor beta chains share one sample of origin, sequenced in a study of beta chain features in type 1 diabetes. The antigens of these receptors remain unknown. Isolated RNA was reverse transcribed in full, so expressed TCRB transcripts were sequenced. Sequencing used immunoSEQ multiplex PCR; TCRdb keeps in-frame clones, though not all of them. The sample carries roughly 150,000 clones, about 10% recorded once. Study-wide points: A moderate, significant TCRB CDR3 shortening appeared in type 1 diabetes across four CD4+ subsets.

The sample consisted of central memory CD4+ T cells from blood. These receptors were obtained from a woman in her twenties or thirties with type 1 diabetes.

This clone was counted only a few times. The rearrangement joins TRBV15 to TRBJ2-7; weak D call: TRBD2 (6 bases). The CDR3 contains 14 residues. The V end lost 3 bases, the J end lost 0 bases, and 9 bases lay between the germline ends. In germline, CDR1 is LNHNV, CDR2 YYDKDF (reference sequence). Here the CDR3 reads CATSRDGSSYEQYF. The DNA of the CDR3 is TGTGCCACCAGCAGGGACGGGAGCTCCTACGAGCAGTACTTC.

The rearrangement links TRBV29-1 to TRBJ1-2; TRBD1 is a possible D gene (5 bases). From germline, CDR1 is SQVTM and CDR2 ANQGSEA. CDR3 length: 14 amino acids. V lost 5 bases to trimming and J lost 0 bases, with 13 bases between them. CDR3 loop: CSVPTGPANYGYTF. CDR3 nucleotide sequence: TGCAGCGTTCCAACAGGCCCCGCTAACTATGGCTACACCTTC.

The chain is built from TRBV5-6 and TRBJ2-1; 7 nucleotides line up with TRBD2. Germline lookup yields CDR1 SGHDT and CDR2 YYEEEE. The CDR3 loop spans 17 amino acids. With V trimmed by 1 base and J by 4 bases, 11 bases remained unmatched. As DNA, the CDR3 is TGTGCCAGCAGCTTGCCGTCGGGACTACTCCTGTACAATGAGCAGTTCTTC. Protein sequence: CASSLPSGLLLYNEQFF.

In this sample, this clone turned up a few times. The CDR3 DNA reads as TGTGCCAGCACTAAAAGCGGAAGCATAGCCAAAAACATTCAGTACTTC. Amino acid sequence: CASTKSGSIAKNIQYF. The genes are TRBV7-8 and TRBJ2-4, with D perhaps TRBD2 (5 bases). The V and J ends lost 7 bases and 0 bases respectively, with 16 bases between them. The germline V gene encodes CDR1 SGHVS and CDR2 FQNEAQ. The CDR3 spans 16 residues.

The chain links TRBV2 to TRBJ2-3, with a weak D call TRBD1 (6 bases). V lost 8 bases, J lost 0 bases, and 9 bases lay in between. The CDR3 totals 13 residues. Germline V gene sequence: CDR1 SNHLY, CDR2 FYNNEI. CDR3 nucleotides: TGTGCCAGCTCAGGGGATAGCACAGATACGCAGTATTTT. Translated: CASSGDSTDTQYF.

Worth noting for this clone: An end of the junction does not agree with germline; a read error may underlie this. The rearrangement joins TRBV7-7 to TRBJ2-5, with TRBD1 matching over 9 bases. The V gene's germline CDR1 is SSHAT and CDR2 FNYEAQ (reference sequence). This CDR3 is 13 amino acids long. The CDR3 region is CASSPTTGGTQYF. The CDR3 DNA is TGTGCTAGCAGCCCGACGACAGGGGGGACCCAGTACTTC.

This clone was counted only a few times. The V and J genes are TRBV7-2 and TRBJ2-7, with D maybe TRBD2 (6 bases). The ends were cut back, 5 bases at V and 5 bases at J, with 19 bases in the middle. This CDR3 comprises 15 residues. The germline V gene encodes CDR1 SGHTA and CDR2 FQGNSA. The CDR3 sequence: CASSGRLDRSDEQYF. In DNA, the CDR3 is TGTGCCAGCAGCGGCAGACTAGACCGGTCCGACGAGCAGTACTTC. Full variable domain (missing parts from reference TRBV7-2 and TRBJ2-7): GAGVSQSPSNKVTEKGKDVELRCDPISGHTALYWYRQSLGQGLEFLIYFQGNSAPDKSGLPSDRFSAERTGGSVSTLTIQRTQQEDSAVYLCASSGRLDRSDEQYFGPGTRLTVT.

The chain is built from TRBV19 and TRBJ2-1; TRBD2 aligns across 14 bases. This CDR3 is 14 amino acids long. The V gene end was trimmed by 6 bases and the J gene end by 7 bases; junction bases not matched to a gene: 2. Germline values: CDR1 LNHDA, CDR2 SQIVND (reference sequence). CDR3 nucleotides: TGTGCCAGTAGAGGGACTAGCGGGAGAAATGAGCAGTTCTTC. Amino acid sequence: CASRGTSGRNEQFF.

V and J are TRBV10-2 and TRBJ1-4; D gene ambiguous. V lost 7 bases and J 0 bases, leaving 15 bases between the germline ends. This CDR3 has 16 residues. Germline V CDR1 and CDR2: WSHSY, SAAADI. For the CDR3, the DNA is TGCGCCAGCAAGATAAATCCGGGGACAACTAATGAAAAACTGTTTTTT. This translates into CASKINPGTTNEKLFF.

This clone showed up just a few times. J is TRBJ2-7 and V is TRBV20-1; D call uncertain. The germline gives CDR1 DFQATT, CDR2 SNEGSKA (reference sequence). V gave up 3 bases and J gave up 7 bases, with 10 bases separating them. The CDR3 sequence is 11 residues long. The CDR3 bases are TGCAGTGCTAGCGGTCTCGCGGAGCAGTACTTC. Translated: CSASGLAEQYF.

This clone was seen a handful of times. V gene TRBV18 combines with J gene TRBJ2-3, with TRBD2 matching 9 bases. The junction had 9 bases not matched to a gene; V was cut back by 6 bases and J by 2 bases. Germline V gene lookup returns CDR1 KGHSH and CDR2 LQKENI. CDR3 length equals 16 residues. CDR3 sequence: CASSPRLADLTDTQYF. DNA of the CDR3: TGTGCCAGCTCTCCCAGACTAGCGGACCTCACAGATACGCAGTATTTT. The variable domain in full, completed from reference TRBV18 and TRBJ2-3, reads NAGVMQNPRHLVRRRGQEARLRCSPMKGHSHVYWYRQLPEEGLKFMVYLQKENIIDESGMPKERFSAEFPKEGPSILRIQQVVRGDSAAYFCASSPRLADLTDTQYFGPGTRLTVL.

V usage is TRBV27 and J usage is TRBJ2-5, with D tentatively TRBD2 (6 bases). This CDR3 is 15 amino acids long. The V end lost 5 bases, the J end lost 5 bases, and 18 bases lay between the germline ends. Per the germline V gene, CDR1 is MNHEY and CDR2 is SMNVEV (reference sequence). The DNA for the CDR3 is TGTGCCAGCAGTCTCGCCCCGACGGGGGTGGAGACCCAGTACTTC. Protein product: CASSLAPTGVETQYF.

This clone occurred a few times. Other DNA sequences in this sample translate to the same CDR3. The chain employs TRBV18 and TRBJ1-2, with D perhaps matching TRBD1 (6 bases). Germline-derived CDR1 and CDR2 are KGHSH and LQKENI. This CDR3 spans 13 amino acids. V was pared by 6 bases and J by 1 base, with 9 bases between. The CDR3 reads CASSLDSNYGYTF. Here the CDR3 DNA reads TGTGCCAGCTCGCTGGACAGTAACTATGGCTACACCTTC.

In this sample, this clone turned up a few times. The chain joins TRBV13 to TRBJ2-7; TRBD2 aligns across 9 bases. The J segment lost 1 base and the V segment lost 0 bases, leaving 7 bases of the junction unmatched. The CDR3 consists of 17 residues. Germline V gene lookup returns CDR1 PRHDT and CDR2 FYEKMQ (reference sequence). CDR3 sequence (DNA): TGTGCCAGCAGCTTAGGGTGGTCTAGCGGGAATTCCTACGAGCAGTACTTC. Encoded protein: CASSLGWSSGNSYEQYF.

The chain uses TRBV19 and TRBJ2-7; maybe TRBD2 (5 bases). There are 16 residues in the CDR3. Trimming pared 7 bases from V and 3 bases from J, leaving 22 bases between. Germline V CDR1 and CDR2: LNHDA, SQIVND (reference sequence). CDR3: CASTKSIGGGNYEQYF. For the CDR3, the DNA is TGTGCCAGTACCAAGTCGATAGGAGGAGGAAACTACGAGCAGTACTTC.

This sequence joins TRBV7-9 and TRBJ2-1; 8 bases map to TRBD2. Germline V gives CDR1 SEHNR, CDR2 FQNEAQ (reference sequence). The CDR3 contains 15 residues. The V and J ends lost 3 bases and 5 bases, in that order; junction bases with no gene match: 6. In DNA, the CDR3 is TGTGCCAGCAGCTTTGGACTAGCTGATAACAATGAGCAGTTCTTC. As protein: CASSFGLADNNEQFF.

This chain connects TRBV5-1 to TRBJ2-5, with TRBD1 identical over 10 bases. After removal of 7 bases from V and 5 bases from J, the junction contained 8 bases not matched to a gene. Germline V gene sequence: CDR1 SGHRS, CDR2 YFSETQ. The CDR3 contains 14 residues. This chain's CDR3 is CASFRDRGRETQYF. In DNA form, the CDR3 reads TGCGCCAGCTTCCGGGACAGGGGTAGGGAGACCCAGTACTTC.

In its sample, this clone was seen a few times. V gene TRBV10-3 combines with J gene TRBJ2-1, with 11 bases lining up with TRBD2. CDR3 length equals 17 residues. V lost 0 bases to trimming and J lost 3 bases; unmatched junction nucleotides: 4. From germline, CDR1 is ENHRY and CDR2 SYGVKD. The CDR3 coding sequence is TGTGCCATCAGTGAGTCGACTACTAGCGGGAGCTACAATGAGCAGTTCTTC. Translation gives CAISESTTSGSYNEQFF.

This clone showed up just a few times. This sequence joins TRBV30 and TRBJ2-2; 7 bases fit TRBD1. The germline V gene has CDR1 GTSNPN and CDR2 SVGIG (reference sequence). The CDR3 spans 16 residues. After removal of 0 bases from V and 8 bases from J, the junction contained 12 bases not matched to a gene. CDR3 region: CAWSVGGAGGGGELFF. The CDR3 bases are TGTGCCTGGAGTGTCGGTGGGGCAGGGGGTGGAGGGGAGCTGTTTTTT.

This clone was picked up a small number of times. The V and J genes are TRBV14 and TRBJ2-1; D might be TRBD2 (6 bases). Germline assignment: CDR1 SGHDN and CDR2 FVKESK. The CDR3 loop spans 12 amino acids. V lost 1 base and J lost 12, with 10 bases in between. The CDR3 loop is CASSQVTSMQFF. CDR3 DNA: TGTGCCAGCAGCCAAGTGACTAGTATGCAGTTCTTC.

There are a few counts of this clone. The chain recombines TRBV18 with TRBJ1-5; D is undetermined. With 5 bases removed from V and 7 bases from J, the gap between germline ends came to 12 bases. CDR3 length: 13 residues. Germline V lookup: CDR1 KGHSH, CDR2 LQKENI. The DNA for the CDR3 is TGTGCCAGCTCATCAGTCTCGGAGCAGCCCCAGCATTTT. It is translated as CASSSVSEQPQHF.

V gene TRBV18 combines with J gene TRBJ2-1; 7 bases agree with TRBD2. With V trimmed by 8 bases and J by 15 bases, 13 bases remained unmatched. Germline CDR1 and CDR2: KGHSH and LQKENI. The length of the CDR3 is 12 residues. The CDR3 DNA reads as TGTGCCAGCCGCGGGGCGGGAGAACAGTGGTTCTTC. Its protein is CASRGAGEQWFF.

CDR3 sequence: CASRAIDFNEQFF. The CDR3, as DNA: TGTGCCAGCAGAGCCATCGACTTTAATGAGCAGTTCTTC. The chain is built from TRBV6-6 and TRBJ2-1, with D unclear. V was pared by 6 bases and J by 7 bases, with 13 bases between. The CDR3 consists of 13 residues. Germline loops: CDR1 MNHNY, CDR2 SVGAGI (reference sequence).

This clone was seen only a few times. The chain employs TRBV13 and TRBJ2-7, with TRBD2 identical over 10 bases. Looked up from germline, CDR1 is PRHDT and CDR2 is FYEKMQ (reference sequence). The CDR3 loop spans 16 amino acids. The V segment lost 5 bases and the J segment 4 bases; nucleotides outside the gene matches: 11. In nucleotides, the CDR3 is TGTGCCAGCAGCCCCCGTACTAGCGGGATTGCATACGAGCAGTACTTC. Translation: CASSPRTSGIAYEQYF.

The table lists this clone with a few counts. The CDR3 DNA is TGCAGCGTTGAAGAACCCTTAGCAGAAGCTTTCTTT. Protein sequence: CSVEEPLAEAFF. The V and J genes are TRBV29-1 and TRBJ1-1; D not resolved. The germline CDR1 and CDR2 sequences are SQVTM and ANQGSEA. The CDR3 sequence is 12 residues long. Trimming took off 0 bases at V and 8 bases at J, with 10 bases between the two ends. Combining the CDR3 with reference TRBV29-1 and TRBJ1-1 gives the whole variable domain SAVISQKPSRDICQRGTSLTIQCQVDSQVTMMFWYRQQPGQSLTLIATANQGSEATYESGFVIDKFPISRPNLTFSTLTVSNMSPEDSSIYLCSVEEPLAEAFFGQGTRLTVV.